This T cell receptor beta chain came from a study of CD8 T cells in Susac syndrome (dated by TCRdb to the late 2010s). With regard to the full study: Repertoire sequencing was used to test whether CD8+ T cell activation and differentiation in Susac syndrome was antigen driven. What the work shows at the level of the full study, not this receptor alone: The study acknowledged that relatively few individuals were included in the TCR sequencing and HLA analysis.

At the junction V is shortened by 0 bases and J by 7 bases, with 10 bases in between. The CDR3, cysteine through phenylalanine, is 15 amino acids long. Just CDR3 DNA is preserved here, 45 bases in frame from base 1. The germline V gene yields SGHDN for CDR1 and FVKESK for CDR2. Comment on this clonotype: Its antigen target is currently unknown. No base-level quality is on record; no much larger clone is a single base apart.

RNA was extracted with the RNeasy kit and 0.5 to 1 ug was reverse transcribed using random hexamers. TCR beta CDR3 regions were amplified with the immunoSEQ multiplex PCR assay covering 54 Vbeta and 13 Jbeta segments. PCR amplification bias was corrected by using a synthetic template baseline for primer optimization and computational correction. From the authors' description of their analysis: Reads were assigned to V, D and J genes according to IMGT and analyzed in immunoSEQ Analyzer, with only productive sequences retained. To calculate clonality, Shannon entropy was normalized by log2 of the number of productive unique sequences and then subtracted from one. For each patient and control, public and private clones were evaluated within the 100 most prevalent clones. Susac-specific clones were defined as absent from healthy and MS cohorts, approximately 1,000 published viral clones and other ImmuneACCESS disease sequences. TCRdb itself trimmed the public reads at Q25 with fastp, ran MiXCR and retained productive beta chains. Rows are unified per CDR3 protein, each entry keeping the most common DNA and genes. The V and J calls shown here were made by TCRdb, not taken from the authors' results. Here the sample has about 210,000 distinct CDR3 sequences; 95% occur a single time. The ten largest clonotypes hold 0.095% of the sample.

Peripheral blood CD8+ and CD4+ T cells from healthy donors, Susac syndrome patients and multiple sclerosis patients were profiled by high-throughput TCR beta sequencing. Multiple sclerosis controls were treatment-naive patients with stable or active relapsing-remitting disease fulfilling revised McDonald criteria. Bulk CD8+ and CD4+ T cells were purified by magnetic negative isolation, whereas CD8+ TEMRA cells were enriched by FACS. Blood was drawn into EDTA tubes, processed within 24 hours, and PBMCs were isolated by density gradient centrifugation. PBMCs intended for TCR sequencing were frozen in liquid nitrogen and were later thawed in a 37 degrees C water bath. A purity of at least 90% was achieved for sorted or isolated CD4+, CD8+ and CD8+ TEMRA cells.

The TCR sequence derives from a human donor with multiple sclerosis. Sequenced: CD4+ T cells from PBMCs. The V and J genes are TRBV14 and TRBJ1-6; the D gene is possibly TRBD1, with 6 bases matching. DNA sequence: TGTGCCAGCAGCCAAGATTCCAGGGGAAATTCACCCCTCCACTTT. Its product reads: CASSQDSRGNSPLHF.